This T cell receptor (beta chain) was observed in a study of vaccination and CD4 T cells after COVID-19 (dated by TCRdb to between 2021 and 2022). About the investigation overall: Convalescent patients had a positive SARS-CoV-2 result on nasal swab PCR, and of these patients, several had mild disease and one had severe disease. The convalescent cohort included six males and four females, with two Hispanic individuals, seven Caucasians, two Asians and one multiracial person. Two doses of either the Pfizer-BioNTech BNT162b2 vaccine (n=8) or the Moderna mRNA-1273 vaccine (n=2) were administered to participants. Post-COVID blood samples from convalescent patients were collected a median of approximately 93 days after diagnosis, with a range of roughly 30 to 170 days. Post-vaccine blood samples were collected a median of approximately 77 days after the second vaccine dose, ranging from about 14 to 241 days. Culture stimuli were overlapping spike peptide pools from SARS-CoV-2 and from the common cold coronaviruses HCoV-NL63, HCoV-OC43 and HCoV-229E. As controls, cultures received a CEFX viral epitope pool (the positive control), an HIV-1 Nef peptide pool (the negative control), or no peptide at all. In around nine COVID-19 convalescent patients and a handful of infection-naive healthy vaccine recipients, the spike-specific CD4+ TCR repertoire before mRNA vaccination was compared with the repertoire after mRNA vaccination. Findings and caveats that apply to the study as a whole: Among convalescent patients, a median about 87% of the SARS-CoV-2-reactive clones seen after vaccination appeared only after vaccination, which suggests priming specific to the vaccine. The number of convalescent patients in the study was relatively small, and the study did not examine early timepoints following natural infection. Of the vaccine-specific clones found in convalescent patients, nearly all (304 of 307) were mono-reactive for SARS-CoV-2 spike instead of being cross-reactive with common cold coronaviruses. The median number of SARS-CoV-2-reactive clonotypes rose from 20 to 25 after infection to around 40 after vaccination, but the change was not significant.

Of note for this clonotype: It has no known antigen specificity. The sample holds no much larger clone one base away, and base qualities are not on file.

The treatment or condition label, read with the paper, signifies: roughly 10-day PBMC culture with coronavirus spike peptide pools or control peptides (ViraFEST assay). To expand antigen-specific T cells with peptide pools and then pick out the expanded clonotypes through TCR sequencing, the study relied on the ViraFEST assay. The convalescent patients' positive SARS-CoV-2 PCR tests fell between March and December 2020, which was before the Alpha, Beta and Delta variants emerged in the United States. PBMCs were cultured at around 2.2 million per well in IMDM supplemented with approximately 5.3% human AB serum and 10 IU/ml IL-2, with about 10 ug/ml peptide pools added. On days 3 and 7, half of the culture medium was replaced with fresh IL-2-containing medium. After approximately 11 days of culture, CD4+ T cells were isolated by negative selection with the EasySep CD4+ T cell isolation kit. Ficoll-Paque Plus gradient centrifugation was used to isolate PBMCs from whole blood, and the isolated PBMCs were then either used fresh or cryopreserved at -140C. In general, triplicate wells were set up for every culture condition.

Library preparation was by PCR. At the Johns Hopkins FTIC core, DNA from the cultured CD4+ T cells underwent TCR sequencing with the Oncomine TCR Beta short-read assay. The QIAamp micro DNA kit was used to extract genomic DNA from the cultured CD4+ T cells. Oncomine TCR Beta libraries made from cultured CD4+ T cells were pooled using unique dual indexes and sequenced on an Illumina iSeq 100. The authors processed their data as follows. Non-productive sequences were filtered out, and CDR3s that did not start with C, did not end with F or W, or were shorter than 7 amino acids were discarded. Antigen-specific clonotypes were identified using the MANAFEST web application through comparison of peptide-stimulated wells with reference and other culture wells. For a clone to be called positive, the clone needed an FDR below 0.05, an odds ratio above 5, and a productive frequency above 0.1% in at least two of three replicate wells. A clonotype was classed as cross-reactive if the clonotype showed significant expansion both in SARS-CoV-2 spike wells and in at least one common cold coronavirus spike condition. Using R version 3.6.1, CDR3 homology was evaluated through Levenshtein distances (stringdist) along with unrooted phylogenetic trees (ape). Starting from the raw public reads, TCRdb applied fastp trimming at Q25, assembled clones with MiXCR and retained in-frame beta chains. Under each unique CDR3 protein, matching rows form one entry showing the most common genes and DNA. These V and J calls rely on TCRdb rather than the paper's analysis. The sample data list around 9,800 distinct CDR3 sequences, and around 25% of these were observed just once. The ten most abundant clones make up roughly a quarter of the sample.

Specimen: CD4+ T cells from blood, cultured in vitro, collected after SARS-CoV-2 vaccination. This clonotype was obtained from a human donor who had recovered from COVID-19.

The CDR3 loop reads CASSSGASGGYEQYF. The DNA sequence follows: TGTGCCAGCAGCTCTGGGGCTAGCGGGGGCTACGAGCAGTACTTC. The chain uses TRBV7-9 and TRBJ2-7; 10 of the junction bases match TRBD2. The germline V gene (reference sequence) provides CDR1 SEHNR and CDR2 FQNEAQ. The V end gives up 4 bases and the J end 3 bases, leaving 6 bases in the junction not matched to a gene. There are 15 amino acids in the CDR3, from cysteine to phenylalanine inclusive. The sequence is cut down to CDR3 DNA, 45 bases in frame from base 1.